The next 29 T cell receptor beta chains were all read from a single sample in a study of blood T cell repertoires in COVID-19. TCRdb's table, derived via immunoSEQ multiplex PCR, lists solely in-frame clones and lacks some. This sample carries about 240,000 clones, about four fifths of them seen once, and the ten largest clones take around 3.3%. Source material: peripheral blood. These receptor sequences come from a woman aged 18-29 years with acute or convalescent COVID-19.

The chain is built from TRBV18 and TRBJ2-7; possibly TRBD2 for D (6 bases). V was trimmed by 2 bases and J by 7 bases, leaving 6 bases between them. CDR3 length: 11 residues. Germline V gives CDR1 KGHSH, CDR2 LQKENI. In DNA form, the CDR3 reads TGTGCCAGCTCACCAGGGAGGGAGCAGTACTTC. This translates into CASSPGREQYF.

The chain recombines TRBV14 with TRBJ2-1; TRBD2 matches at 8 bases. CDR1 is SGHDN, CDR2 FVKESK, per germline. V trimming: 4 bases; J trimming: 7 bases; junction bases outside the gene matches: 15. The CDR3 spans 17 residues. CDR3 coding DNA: TGTGCCAGCAGCCCCCTTTTGCCGGGAGGGAAAAAAAATGAGCAGTTCTTC. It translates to CASSPLLPGGKKNEQFF.

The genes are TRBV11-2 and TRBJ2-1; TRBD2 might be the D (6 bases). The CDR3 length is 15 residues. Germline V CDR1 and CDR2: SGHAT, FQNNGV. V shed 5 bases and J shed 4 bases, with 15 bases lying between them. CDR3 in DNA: TGTGCCAGCAGCGGCGGGACTGGCCATTACAATGAGCAGTTCTTC. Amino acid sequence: CASSGGTGHYNEQFF.

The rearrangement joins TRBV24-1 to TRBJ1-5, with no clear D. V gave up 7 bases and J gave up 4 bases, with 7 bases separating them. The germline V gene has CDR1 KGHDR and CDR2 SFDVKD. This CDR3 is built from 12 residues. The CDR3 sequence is CATSHGNQPQHF. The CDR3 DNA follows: TGTGCCACCAGCCACGGTAATCAGCCCCAGCATTTT.

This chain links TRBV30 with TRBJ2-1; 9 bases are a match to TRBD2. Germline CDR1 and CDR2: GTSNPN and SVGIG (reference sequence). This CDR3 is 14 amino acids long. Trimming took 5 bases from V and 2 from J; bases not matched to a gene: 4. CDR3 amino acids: CAWSSGVPYNEQFF. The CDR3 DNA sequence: TGTGCCTGGTCTAGCGGGGTCCCCTACAATGAGCAGTTCTTC.

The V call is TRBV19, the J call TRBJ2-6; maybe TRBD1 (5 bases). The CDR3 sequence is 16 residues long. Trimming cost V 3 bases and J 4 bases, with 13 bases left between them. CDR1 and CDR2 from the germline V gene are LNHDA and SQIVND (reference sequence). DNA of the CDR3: TGTGCCAGTAGTATTGTGCAGGGATCAGGGGCCAACGTCCTGACTTTC. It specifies CASSIVQGSGANVLTF.

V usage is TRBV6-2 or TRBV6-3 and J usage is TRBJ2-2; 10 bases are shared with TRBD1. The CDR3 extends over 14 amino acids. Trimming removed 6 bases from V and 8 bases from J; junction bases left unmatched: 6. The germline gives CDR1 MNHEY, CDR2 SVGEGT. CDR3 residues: CASSLTGGRGELFF. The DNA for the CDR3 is TGTGCCAGCAGCTTGACAGGGGGCAGGGGGGAGCTGTTTTTT.

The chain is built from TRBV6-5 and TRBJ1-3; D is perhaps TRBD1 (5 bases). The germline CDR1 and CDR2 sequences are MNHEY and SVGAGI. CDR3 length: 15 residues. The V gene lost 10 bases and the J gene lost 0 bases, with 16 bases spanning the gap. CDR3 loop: CATRRGYFSGNTIYF. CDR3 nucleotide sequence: TGTGCCACCCGGCGGGGCTATTTCTCTGGAAACACCATATATTTT.

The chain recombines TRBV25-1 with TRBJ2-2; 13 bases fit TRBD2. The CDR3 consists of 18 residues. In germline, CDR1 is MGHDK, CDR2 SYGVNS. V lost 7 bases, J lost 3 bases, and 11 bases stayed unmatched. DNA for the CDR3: TGTGCCAGCACCCCCAAAGGACTAGCGGGAGAGGACACCGGGGAGCTGTTTTTT. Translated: CASTPKGLAGEDTGELFF.

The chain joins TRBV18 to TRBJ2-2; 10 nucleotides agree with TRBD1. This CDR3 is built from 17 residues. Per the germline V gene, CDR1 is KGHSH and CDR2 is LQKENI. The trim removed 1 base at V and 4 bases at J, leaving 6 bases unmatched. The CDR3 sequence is CASSPRRTGGGTGELFF. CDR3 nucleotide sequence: TGTGCCAGCTCACCACGGCGGACAGGGGGGGGCACCGGGGAGCTGTTTTTT.

The DNA of the CDR3 is TGTGCCAGTAGCGACAGGGGGCTTAACGAGCAGTACTTC. This gives the protein CASSDRGLNEQYF. This sequence joins TRBV19 and TRBJ2-7; TRBD1 matches 10 bases. The CDR3 totals 13 residues. CDR1 and CDR2 (germline): LNHDA, SQIVND (reference sequence). The ends lost 6 bases at V and 5 bases at J; junction bases unmatched: 4.

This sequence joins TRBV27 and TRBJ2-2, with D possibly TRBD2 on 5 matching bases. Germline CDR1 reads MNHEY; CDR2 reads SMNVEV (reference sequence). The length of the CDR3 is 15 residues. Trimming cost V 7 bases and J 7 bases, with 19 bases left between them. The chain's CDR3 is CASTGIALGRGELFF. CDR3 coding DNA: TGTGCCAGCACGGGGATAGCATTAGGTCGCGGGGAGCTGTTTTTT.

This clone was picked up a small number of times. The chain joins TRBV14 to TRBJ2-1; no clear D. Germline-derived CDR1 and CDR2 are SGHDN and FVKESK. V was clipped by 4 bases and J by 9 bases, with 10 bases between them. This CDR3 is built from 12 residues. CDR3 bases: TGTGCCAGCAGCCCAGACCAGATTGAGCAGTTCTTC. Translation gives CASSPDQIEQFF. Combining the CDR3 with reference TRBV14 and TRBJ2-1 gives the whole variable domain EAGVTQFPSHSVIEKGQTVTLRCDPISGHDNLYWYRRVMGKEIKFLLHFVKESKQDESGMPNNRFLAERTGGTYSTLKVQPAELEDSGVYFCASSPDQIEQFFGPGTRLTVL.

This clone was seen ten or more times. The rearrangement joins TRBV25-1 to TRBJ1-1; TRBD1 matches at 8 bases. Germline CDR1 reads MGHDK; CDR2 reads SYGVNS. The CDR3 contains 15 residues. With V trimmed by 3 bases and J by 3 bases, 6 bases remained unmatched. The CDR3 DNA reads TGTGCCAGCAGTGATCCACAGGGGGGGGACACTGAAGCTTTCTTT. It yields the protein CASSDPQGGDTEAFF.

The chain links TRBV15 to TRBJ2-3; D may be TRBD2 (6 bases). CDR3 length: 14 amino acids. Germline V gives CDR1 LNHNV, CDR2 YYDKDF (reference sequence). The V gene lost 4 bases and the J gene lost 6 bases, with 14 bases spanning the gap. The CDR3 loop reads CATSKSAAGDTQYF. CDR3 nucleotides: TGTGCCACCAGCAAATCGGCGGCGGGGGATACGCAGTATTTT.

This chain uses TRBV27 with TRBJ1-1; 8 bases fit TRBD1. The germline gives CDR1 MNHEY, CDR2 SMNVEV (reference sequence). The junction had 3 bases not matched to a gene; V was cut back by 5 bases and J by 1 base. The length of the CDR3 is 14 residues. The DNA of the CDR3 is TGTGCCAGCAGTCTACAGGGGGAGAACACTGAAGCTTTCTTT. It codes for CASSLQGENTEAFF.

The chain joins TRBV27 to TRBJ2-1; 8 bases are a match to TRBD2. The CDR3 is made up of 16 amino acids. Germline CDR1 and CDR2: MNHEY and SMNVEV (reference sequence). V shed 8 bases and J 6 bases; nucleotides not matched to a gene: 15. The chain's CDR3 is CASVRRLATVPNEQFF. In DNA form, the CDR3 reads TGTGCCAGCGTGCGGCGACTAGCGACCGTACCCAATGAGCAGTTCTTC.

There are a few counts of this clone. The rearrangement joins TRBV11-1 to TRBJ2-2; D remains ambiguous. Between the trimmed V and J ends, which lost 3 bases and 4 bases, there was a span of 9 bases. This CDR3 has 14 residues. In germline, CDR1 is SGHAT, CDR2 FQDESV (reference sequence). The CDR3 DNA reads TGTGCCAGCAGCTTCTGGTCGCGCACCGGGGAGCTGTTTTTT. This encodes CASSFWSRTGELFF.

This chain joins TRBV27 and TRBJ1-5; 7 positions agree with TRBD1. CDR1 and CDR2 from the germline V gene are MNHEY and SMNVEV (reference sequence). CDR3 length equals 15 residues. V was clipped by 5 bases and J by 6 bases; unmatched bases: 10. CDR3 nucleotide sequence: TGTGCCAGCAGTCCCTCGGGACAGAGTGTTCAGCCCCAGCATTTT. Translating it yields CASSPSGQSVQPQHF.

This CDR3 reads CAWTGTVNSPLHF. CDR3 sequence (DNA): TGTGCCTGGACCGGGACAGTAAATTCACCCCTCCACTTT. The chain is built from TRBV30 and TRBJ1-6, with 7 bases aligning to TRBD1. CDR3 size: 13 residues. In germline, CDR1 is GTSNPN, CDR2 SVGIG (reference sequence). Trimming at V came to 4 bases and at J to 7 bases, leaving 4 bases not matched to a gene.

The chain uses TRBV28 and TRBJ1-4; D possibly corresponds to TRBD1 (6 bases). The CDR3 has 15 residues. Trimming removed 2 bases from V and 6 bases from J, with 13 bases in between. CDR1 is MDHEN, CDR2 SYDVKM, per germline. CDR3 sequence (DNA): TGTGCCAGCAGTTTAACAGGGATCCCAGATGAAAAACTGTTTTTT. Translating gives CASSLTGIPDEKLFF. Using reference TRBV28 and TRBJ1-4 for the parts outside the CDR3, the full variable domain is DVKVTQSSRYLVKRTGEKVFLECVQDMDHENMFWYRQDPGLGLRLIYFSYDVKMKEKGDIPEGYSVSREKKERFSLILESASTNQTSMYLCASSLTGIPDEKLFFGSGTQLSVL.

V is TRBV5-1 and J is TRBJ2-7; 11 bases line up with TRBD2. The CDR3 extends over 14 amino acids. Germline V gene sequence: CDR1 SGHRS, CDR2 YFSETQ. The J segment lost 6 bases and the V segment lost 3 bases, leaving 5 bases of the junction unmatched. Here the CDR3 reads CASSSLAGVSEQYF. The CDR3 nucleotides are TGCGCCAGCAGCTCACTAGCGGGAGTTTCCGAGCAGTACTTC.

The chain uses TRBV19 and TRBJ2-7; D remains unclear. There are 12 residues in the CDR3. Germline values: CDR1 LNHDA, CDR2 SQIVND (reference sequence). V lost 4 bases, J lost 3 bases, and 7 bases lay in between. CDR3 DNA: TGTGCCAGTAGTAACAACAACTACGAGCAGTACTTC. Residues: CASSNNNYEQYF.

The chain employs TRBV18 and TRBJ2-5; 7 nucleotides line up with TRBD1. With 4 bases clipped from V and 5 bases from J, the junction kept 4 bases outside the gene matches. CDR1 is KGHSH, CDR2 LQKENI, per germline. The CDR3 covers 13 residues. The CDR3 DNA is TGTGCCAGCTCACGGGGACAGTGGGAGACCCAGTACTTC. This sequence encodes CASSRGQWETQYF.

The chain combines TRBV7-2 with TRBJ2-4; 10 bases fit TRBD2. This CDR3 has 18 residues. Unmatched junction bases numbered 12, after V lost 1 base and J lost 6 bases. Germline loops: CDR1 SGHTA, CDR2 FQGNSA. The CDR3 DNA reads TGTGCCAGCAGCTTAGTAGGCACTAGCGGGATGGCTTTAAACATTCAGTACTTC. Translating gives CASSLVGTSGMALNIQYF.

The CDR3: CASSLLQRDHTDTQYF. CDR3 DNA: TGTGCCAGCAGTTTACTCCAGCGGGACCACACAGATACGCAGTATTTT. V is TRBV28 and J is TRBJ2-3, with TRBD2 matching 7 bases. The CDR3 is 16 amino acids. Germline V CDR1 and CDR2: MDHEN, SYDVKM. Losses at the gene ends were 2 bases for V and 2 bases for J; bases not matched to a gene: 7.

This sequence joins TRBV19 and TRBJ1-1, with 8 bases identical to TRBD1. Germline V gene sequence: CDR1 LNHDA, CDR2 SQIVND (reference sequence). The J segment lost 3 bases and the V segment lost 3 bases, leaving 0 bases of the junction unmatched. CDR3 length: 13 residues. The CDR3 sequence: CASSMTGDTEAFF. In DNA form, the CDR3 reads TGTGCCAGTAGTATGACAGGGGACACTGAAGCTTTCTTT.

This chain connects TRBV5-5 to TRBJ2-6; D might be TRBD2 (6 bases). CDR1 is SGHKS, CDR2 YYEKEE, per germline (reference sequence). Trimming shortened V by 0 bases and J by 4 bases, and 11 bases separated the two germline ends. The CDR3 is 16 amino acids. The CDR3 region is CASSLAPAGGANVLTF. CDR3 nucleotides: TGTGCCAGCAGCTTGGCCCCAGCGGGCGGGGCCAACGTCCTGACTTTC.

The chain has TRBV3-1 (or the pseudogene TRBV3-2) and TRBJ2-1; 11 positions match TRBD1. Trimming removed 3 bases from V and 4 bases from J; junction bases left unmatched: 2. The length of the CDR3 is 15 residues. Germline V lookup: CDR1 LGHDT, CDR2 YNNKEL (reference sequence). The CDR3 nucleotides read TGTGCCAGCAGCCAGGGGACAGGGGGGTACAATGAGCAGTTCTTC. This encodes CASSQGTGGYNEQFF.